This T cell receptor beta chain was observed in a study of beta chain features in type 1 diabetes. General study points: A pattern of fewer insertions and more deletions at VDJ junctions was seen in type 1 diabetes patients. In patients and controls equally, PCR might favor templates that are shorter. TCRB repertoires of naive, central memory and Treg cells appeared more similar among patients than among healthy donors. Significant though moderate, a shortening of TCRB CDR3s appeared in all four CD4+ subsets of Type 1 diabetes patients.

In regard to this clone: The antigen is not known.

CD45RO/CCR7/CD25/CD127/CD95/CD27 separated CD4+ naive, central memory, regulatory and stem cell-like memory cells by sorting. Germline loops: CDR1 DFQATT, CDR2 SNEGSKA (reference sequence). The CDR3 contains 11 residues. Unmatched junction bases numbered 0, after V lost 4 bases and J lost 4 bases. What was sequenced were expressed TCRB transcripts, since all of the isolated RNA had been reverse transcribed. Clones were read by immunoSEQ multiplex PCR, and TCRdb kept only the in-frame ones, dropping some. The table records around 340,000 clones, 9.3% of them present only once. The TCR sequence derives from a man aged 25 to 45 with type 1 diabetes. J is TRBJ1-1 and V is TRBV20-1; 7 bases are a match to TRBD1. The sequenced sample consisted of central memory CD4+ T cells from blood. The CDR3: CSATGGTEAFF. For the CDR3, the DNA is TGCAGTGCTACAGGGGGCACTGAAGCTTTCTTT.